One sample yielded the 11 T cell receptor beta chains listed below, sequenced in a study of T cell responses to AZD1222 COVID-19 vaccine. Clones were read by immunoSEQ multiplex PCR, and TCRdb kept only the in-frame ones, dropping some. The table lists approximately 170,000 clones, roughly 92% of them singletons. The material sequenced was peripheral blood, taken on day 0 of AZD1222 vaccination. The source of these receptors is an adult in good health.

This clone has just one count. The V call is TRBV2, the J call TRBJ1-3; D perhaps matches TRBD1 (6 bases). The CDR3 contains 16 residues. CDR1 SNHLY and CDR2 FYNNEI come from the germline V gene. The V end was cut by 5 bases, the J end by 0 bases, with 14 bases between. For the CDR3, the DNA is TGTGCCAGCAGTCACATGACAGGCGCCTCTGGAAACACCATATATTTT. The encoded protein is CASSHMTGASGNTIYF.

The CDR3 sequence is CASSPRDTGSYEQYF. DNA of the CDR3: TGTGCCAGCAGCCCTCGGGACACTGGCTCCTACGAGCAGTACTTC. This chain connects TRBV14 to TRBJ2-7; a weak D match, TRBD1 (6 bases). CDR3 length: 15 amino acids. The germline V and J ends were trimmed by 4 bases and 0 bases, with 13 bases remaining between them. Germline values: CDR1 SGHDN, CDR2 FVKESK.

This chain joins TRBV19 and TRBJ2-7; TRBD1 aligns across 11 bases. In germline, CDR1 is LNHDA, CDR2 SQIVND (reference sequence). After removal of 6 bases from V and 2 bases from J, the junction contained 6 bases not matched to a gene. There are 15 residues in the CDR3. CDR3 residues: CASSQPGQGAYEQYF. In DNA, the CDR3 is TGTGCCAGTAGCCAGCCGGGACAGGGGGCCTACGAGCAGTACTTC.

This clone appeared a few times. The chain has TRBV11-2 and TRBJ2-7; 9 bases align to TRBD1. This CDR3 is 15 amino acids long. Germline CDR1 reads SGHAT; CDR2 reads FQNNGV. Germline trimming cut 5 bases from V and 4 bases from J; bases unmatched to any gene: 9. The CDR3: CASSPDRGLLYEQYF. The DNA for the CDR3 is TGTGCCAGCAGCCCGGACAGGGGCCTTCTGTACGAGCAGTACTTC.

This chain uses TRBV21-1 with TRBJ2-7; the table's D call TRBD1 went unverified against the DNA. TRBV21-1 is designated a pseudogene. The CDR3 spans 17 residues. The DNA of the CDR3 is TGTGCCAGCAGCAAAGGGGACAAAGAATCAAGCTCCTACGAGCAGTACTTC. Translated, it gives CASSKGDKESSSYEQYF.

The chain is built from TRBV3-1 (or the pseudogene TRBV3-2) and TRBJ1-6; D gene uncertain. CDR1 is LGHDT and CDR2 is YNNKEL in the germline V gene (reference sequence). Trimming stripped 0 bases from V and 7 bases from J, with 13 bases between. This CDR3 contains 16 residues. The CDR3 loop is CASSQDRRGVNSPLHF. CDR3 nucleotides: TGTGCCAGCAGCCAAGATCGTCGGGGTGTGAATTCACCCCTCCACTTT.

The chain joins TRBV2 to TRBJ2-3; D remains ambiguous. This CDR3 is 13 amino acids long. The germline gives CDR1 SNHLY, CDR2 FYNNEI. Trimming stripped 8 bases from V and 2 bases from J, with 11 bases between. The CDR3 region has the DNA TGTGCCAGCGTGCCTGCCACCACAGATACGCAGTATTTT. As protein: CASVPATTDTQYF.

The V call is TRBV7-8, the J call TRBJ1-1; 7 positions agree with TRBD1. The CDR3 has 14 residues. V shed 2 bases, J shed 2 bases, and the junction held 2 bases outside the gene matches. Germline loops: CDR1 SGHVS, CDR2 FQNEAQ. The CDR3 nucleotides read TGTGCCAGCAGCTTACGACAGGGTAACACTGAAGCTTTCTTT. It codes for CASSLRQGNTEAFF.

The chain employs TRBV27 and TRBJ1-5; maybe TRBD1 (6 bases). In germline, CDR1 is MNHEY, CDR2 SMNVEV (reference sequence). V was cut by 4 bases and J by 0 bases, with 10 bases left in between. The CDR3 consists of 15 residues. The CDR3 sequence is CASSSDSYSNQPQHF. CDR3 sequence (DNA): TGTGCCAGCAGTTCGGACAGCTATAGCAATCAGCCCCAGCATTTT.

DNA for the CDR3: TGTGCCAGCAGCTTAGGGACAGGGAGGAATCAGCCCCAGCATTTT. This encodes CASSLGTGRNQPQHF. The V call is TRBV13, the J call TRBJ1-5; 7 nucleotides match TRBD1. Germline CDR1 and CDR2: PRHDT and FYEKMQ (reference sequence). V lost 0 bases, J lost 4 bases, and 3 bases stayed unmatched. This CDR3 has 15 residues.

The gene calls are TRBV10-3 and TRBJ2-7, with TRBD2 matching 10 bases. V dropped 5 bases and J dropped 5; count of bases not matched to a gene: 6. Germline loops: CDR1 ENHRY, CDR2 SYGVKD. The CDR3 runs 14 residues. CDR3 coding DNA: TGTGCCATCAGTAGAGCGGGAGGGCTCCACGAGCAGTACTTC. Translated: CAISRAGGLHEQYF.